A single sample gave rise to the 10 T cell receptor beta chains below, sequenced in a study of T cell changes during pregnancy in multiple sclerosis. Produced via immunoSEQ multiplex PCR; TCRdb's table is partial and in-frame only. Of around 21,000 clones listed, less than 90% are singletons. Material: CD8+ T cells from peripheral blood mononuclear cells, obtained in the third trimester of pregnancy. Source of these receptors: a female donor in good health, enrolled as a control in a pregnancy study.

The chain has TRBV29-1 and TRBJ1-2, with D possibly being TRBD1 (5 bases). The CDR3 is 13 amino acids. The ends were cut back, 3 bases at V and 8 bases at J, with 16 bases in the middle. The germline CDR1 and CDR2 sequences are SQVTM and ANQGSEA. The DNA for the CDR3 is TGCAGCGTTGATTTTCGGGGGGGAGACGGCTACACCTTC. This translates into CSVDFRGGDGYTF.

This chain connects TRBV30 to TRBJ2-5, with TRBD2 as a possible D gene (6 bases). V shed 1 base and J shed 3 bases, with 9 bases lying between them. CDR3 size: 13 residues. Germline CDR1 reads GTSNPN; CDR2 reads SVGIG (reference sequence). In DNA, the CDR3 is TGTGCCTGGAGTGGAGGGAGGAAAGAGACCCAGTACTTC. It encodes CAWSGGRKETQYF.

The chain carries TRBV19 and TRBJ1-5; D ambiguous. CDR3 length equals 14 residues. Germline CDR1 and CDR2: LNHDA and SQIVND (reference sequence). V lost 5 bases, J lost 4 bases, and 12 bases lay in between. The CDR3 spells CASSARSSNQPQHF. CDR3 sequence (DNA): TGTGCCAGTAGTGCCCGGAGTTCTAATCAGCCCCAGCATTTT.

The chain couples TRBV7-3 to TRBJ2-5; D may be TRBD1 (5 bases). V was cut by 2 bases and J by 5 bases, with 9 bases left in between. Per the germline V gene, CDR1 is SGHTA and CDR2 is FQGTGA. This CDR3 is built from 13 residues. The CDR3 loop reads CASSLDRSETQYF. As DNA, the CDR3 is TGTGCCAGCAGCTTAGACAGATCGGAGACCCAGTACTTC.

This chain joins TRBV30 and TRBJ1-3, with TRBD1 identical over 8 bases. This CDR3 is built from 17 residues. Trimming at V came to 0 bases and at J to 2 bases, leaving 9 bases not matched to a gene. The germline gives CDR1 GTSNPN, CDR2 SVGIG (reference sequence). The CDR3 coding sequence is TGTGCCTGGAGTGTAGTTCAGGGGGCCATCCCTGGAAACACCATATATTTT. This encodes CAWSVVQGAIPGNTIYF.

This sequence joins TRBV27 and TRBJ2-7; D is possibly TRBD2 (6 bases). CDR3 length: 15 residues. From germline, CDR1 is MNHEY and CDR2 SMNVEV (reference sequence). The germline V and J ends were trimmed by 6 bases and 0 bases, with 15 bases remaining between them. The CDR3 DNA reads TGTGCCAGCAGCTTCAGCGGGTTTAACTCCTACGAGCAGTACTTC. As protein: CASSFSGFNSYEQYF.

The CDR3 DNA reads TGTGCCAGGAAAAGCGACAGGGGGCGACAGCCCCAGCATTTT. Its protein product is CARKSDRGRQPQHF. The V call is TRBV6-5, the J call TRBJ1-5; TRBD1 matches 10 bases. The trim removed 9 bases at V and 7 bases at J, leaving 9 bases unmatched. The CDR3 sequence is 14 residues long. Germline V gene data show CDR1 as MNHEY and CDR2 as SVGAGI.

The J gene is TRBJ2-3, the V gene TRBV9; 8 bases are a match to TRBD1. The CDR3 totals 15 residues. Germline V lookup: CDR1 SGDLS, CDR2 YYNGEE. The V segment lost 3 bases and the J segment 2 bases; nucleotides outside the gene matches: 5. The CDR3 region is CASSGGQGLTDTQYF. In DNA, the CDR3 is TGTGCCAGCAGCGGCGGACAGGGTCTCACAGATACGCAGTATTTT. Based on the CDR3 plus reference TRBV9 and TRBJ2-3, the full variable domain is DSGVTQTPKHLITATGQRVTLRCSPRSGDLSVYWYQQSLDQGLQFLIQYYNGEERAKGNILERFSAQQFPDLHSELNLSSLELGDSALYFCASSGGQGLTDTQYFGPGTRLTVL.

The V call is TRBV15, the J call TRBJ1-2; 11 nucleotides line up with TRBD1. Germline CDR1 is LNHNV and CDR2 is YYDKDF (reference sequence). This CDR3 is 16 amino acids long. V dropped 5 bases and J dropped 7; count of bases not matched to a gene: 12. The CDR3 DNA reads as TGTGCCACCAGCCCTAGGGGGGGACAGGGGGTAATTGGCTACACCTTC. Its protein is CATSPRGGQGVIGYTF.

The CDR3, as DNA: TGTGCCAGCAGCTTAAGCCCGAGACTCGGATACAATGAGCAGTTCTTC. Protein sequence: CASSLSPRLGYNEQFF. The rearrangement links TRBV7-3 to TRBJ2-1; D is unresolved. The CDR3 is 16 amino acids. V lost 1 base and J lost 4, with 14 bases in between. Germline CDR1 reads SGHTA; CDR2 reads FQGTGA. The variable domain in full, with the rest retrieved from reference TRBV7-3 and TRBJ2-1, is GAGVSQTPSNKVTEKGKYVELRCDPISGHTALYWYRQSLGQGPEFLIYFQGTGAADDSGLPNDRFFAVRPEGSVSTLKIQRTERGDSAVYLCASSLSPRLGYNEQFFGPGTRLTVL.